This T cell receptor beta chain was identified during a study of identical twins. Whole-study findings and limits: Zero-insertion findings could be partly confounded by invariant cells (MAIT and iNKT cells). Out-of-frame alpha sequences shared by twins showed excess low generation probability.

Many counts were recorded for this clonotype. What it binds is unknown. TCRdb fed the 5' RACE reads into MiXCR, producing one record per CDR3 protein. The repertoire holds around 140,000 distinct CDR3 sequences, with under 4.5% as singletons. Trimming pared 1 base from V and 2 bases from J, leaving 5 bases between. The germline gives CDR1 KGHSH, CDR2 LQKENI. The CDR3 is 13 amino acids. No donor was unhealthy or non-Caucasian. Sequences were obtained from memory T cells sorted from blood. This sequence originates from a man aged 18 to 35 in good health. This chain uses TRBV18 with TRBJ1-1, with D hard to call. This CDR3 is CASSPQSNTEAFF. The CDR3 region has the DNA TGTGCCAGCTCACCACAGAGTAACACTGAAGCTTTCTTT.